The source of this T cell receptor beta chain is a study of T cell responses to AZD1222 COVID-19 vaccine. This clone appeared a single time. Its antigen is unidentified. Here immunoSEQ multiplex PCR was the method, and the copy in TCRdb shows in-frame clones only, minus some. The top ten hold 11% of the sample, which has 70,000 to 95,000 clones, 85% to 95% seen once. V lost 1 base to trimming and J lost 10 bases, with 17 bases between them. The V gene's germline CDR1 is LGHDT and CDR2 YNNKEL (reference sequence). The CDR3 contains 16 residues. Overall study results and limits: Repertoires were obtained solely post-peak T cell response.

This specimen consisted of peripheral blood, obtained 28 days after the second AZD1222 dose. The rearrangement joins TRBV3-1 (or the pseudogene TRBV3-2) to TRBJ1-6; D gene uncertain. The source is an adult who received the AZD1222 COVID-19 vaccine. CDR3 bases: TGTGCCAGCAGCCAAGGTTCGCCGGGGAGTGGGTCACCCCTCCACTTT. The encoded protein is CASSQGSPGSGSPLHF.